Listed below are T cell receptor beta chains from one sample, sequenced in a study of identical twins. TCRdb ran MiXCR on the 5' RACE reads and lists one entry per CDR3 protein. Of a few hundred thousand distinct CDR3 sequences in the sample, more than 9% were seen once. A further study also used this sample, focusing on yellow fever vaccine responses in identical twins.

The sample consisted of PBMCs. These receptors all come from a woman younger than 35 in good health. Both conserved end residues are part of each CDR3. Fields, in order: J gene, clone size, V gene, D gene, CDR3 DNA, CDR3 protein. The D gene is left open where the match is weak. The listing skips clone size in some rows; elsewhere it reads once, few, many or a size class.

j_call: TRBJ2-7
clone_size: .
v_call: TRBV4-2
d_call: TRBD1
cdr3_nt: TGTGCCAGCAGCACACGGACAGGGGGCTTGTACGAGCAGTACTTC
cdr3_aa: CASSTRTGGLYEQYF

j_call: TRBJ2-5
clone_size: .
v_call: TRBV7-3
d_call: TRBD2
cdr3_nt: TGTGCCAGCAGCTTAAGTGGGACTAGAAAAGAGACCCAGTACTTC
cdr3_aa: CASSLSGTRKETQYF

j_call: TRBJ2-5
clone_size: few
v_call: TRBV20-1
d_call: .
cdr3_nt: TGCAGTGCTAGCGTAGGAGGGGAGACCCAGTACTTC
cdr3_aa: CSASVGGETQYF

j_call: TRBJ2-2
clone_size: few
v_call: TRBV2
d_call: .
cdr3_nt: TGTGCCAGCAGTGTAGGGCAGGCGAACACCGGGGAGCTGTTTTTT
cdr3_aa: CASSVGQANTGELFF

j_call: TRBJ2-2
clone_size: many
v_call: TRBV5-1
d_call: .
cdr3_nt: TGCGCCAGCAGCCCTACGGGAGAGAGCACCGGGGAGCTGTTTTTT
cdr3_aa: CASSPTGESTGELFF

j_call: TRBJ2-3
clone_size: few
v_call: TRBV5-5
d_call: .
cdr3_nt: TGTGCCAGCAGCTCCCGCGTAGGTAGGGCACAGGATACGCAGTATTTT
cdr3_aa: CASSSRVGRAQDTQYF

j_call: TRBJ2-7
clone_size: many
v_call: TRBV11-2
d_call: TRBD1
cdr3_nt: TGTGCCAGCAGCCCCCATGCGGACAGGGTCTACGAGCAGTACTTC
cdr3_aa: CASSPHADRVYEQYF

j_call: TRBJ2-5
clone_size: .
v_call: TRBV10-1
d_call: .
cdr3_nt: TGCGCCAGCAGTGAGCCAGAGGATGAGACCCAGTACTTC
cdr3_aa: CASSEPEDETQYF

j_call: TRBJ2-7
clone_size: many
v_call: TRBV10-1
d_call: TRBD1
cdr3_nt: TGCGCCAGCAGTGATCCAGAGGGGACAGGGCCTCACTTC
cdr3_aa: CASSDPEGTGPHF

j_call: TRBJ2-5
clone_size: many
v_call: TRBV5-6
d_call: .
cdr3_nt: TGTGCCAGCAGCTTGGGAACGGGACGAATGGAGACCCAGTACTTC
cdr3_aa: CASSLGTGRMETQYF

j_call: TRBJ2-1
clone_size: few
v_call: TRBV3-1
d_call: .
cdr3_nt: TGTGCCAGCAGCCAAAATTGGGACACCCACAATGAGCAGTTCTTC
cdr3_aa: CASSQNWDTHNEQFF

j_call: TRBJ2-3
clone_size: many
v_call: TRBV5-5
d_call: TRBD2
cdr3_nt: TGTGCCAGCAGCTCGGGACTAGTCACAGATACGCAGTATTTT
cdr3_aa: CASSSGLVTDTQYF